The rows below give T cell receptor beta chains drawn from one sample of a study of memory CD4+ T cells and cytomegalovirus serostatus. Clones were read by immunoSEQ multiplex PCR, and TCRdb kept only the in-frame ones, dropping some. The table lists approximately 47,000 clones, just under 80% of them singletons. The sequencing input was memory CD4+ T cells from blood. These receptors came from an adult in good health and CMV-seronegative. The CDR3 runs from the conserved cysteine through the conserved F or W. Each record gives: J gene, V gene, clone size, D gene, CDR3 DNA, CDR3 protein. The D gene is left open where the match is weak. Part of the rows lack a size; the others show once, few, many or a class for expanded clones.

TRBJ2-3 TRBV29-1 NA TRBD1 TGCAGCGCCGGGACAGGGGGGGATACGCAGTATTTT CSAGTGGDTQYF
TRBJ2-1 TRBV28 NA TRBD2 TGTGCCAGCAGTCTACCCCTCACGGGGGGGAATGAGCAGTTCTTC CASSLPLTGGNEQFF
TRBJ1-2 TRBV11-2 NA NA TGTGCCAGCAGCTTGGACGGGTACTATGGCTACACCTTC CASSLDGYYGYTF
TRBJ2-7 TRBV7-6 few NA TGTGCCAGCAGCTTAGAAGACAGGCCCTCCTACGAGCAGTACTTC CASSLEDRPSYEQYF
TRBJ2-5 TRBV6-1 NA TRBD2 TGTGCCAGCAGTGTAAGAGCGGGGGGTTTCCAAGAGACCCAGTACTTC CASSVRAGGFQETQYF
TRBJ2-5 TRBV9 NA TRBD2 TGTGCCAGCAGCTCCGGGGGGTGGAATAGAGAGACCCAGTACTTC CASSSGGWNRETQYF
TRBJ1-2 TRBV11-2 NA NA TGTGCCAGCAGCTTATCCGATGGACAAATATTTGGCTACACCTTC CASSLSDGQIFGYTF
TRBJ1-1 TRBV6-5 NA NA TGTGCCAGCAGTTACGGCACAGGGCGGGCTTTCTTT CASSYGTGRAFF
TRBJ2-4 TRBV5-4 NA NA TGTGCCAGCAGCACAGAGACAGGAAACATTCAGTACTTC CASSTETGNIQYF
TRBJ2-6 TRBV19 few NA TGTGCCAGTAGTATAGATCAAGGGGGGTATGGGGCCAACGTCCTGACTTTC CASSIDQGGYGANVLTF
TRBJ2-1 TRBV29-1 NA NA TGCAGCGTTGACAGGGCTAGGAATGAGCAGTTCTTC CSVDRARNEQFF
TRBJ2-3 TRBV15 NA TRBD1 TGTGCCACCAGCAGGGTCAGGACAGGTGCAGATACGCAGTATTTT CATSRVRTGADTQYF
TRBJ2-3 TRBV7-2 NA NA TGTGCCAGCAGCTTGAACGGACAGCCCACAGATACGCAGTATTTT CASSLNGQPTDTQYF
TRBJ2-2 TRBV5-5 NA TRBD1 TGTGCCAGCAGCTTGAACAGGGGGATCGGGGAGCTGTTTTTT CASSLNRGIGELFF
TRBJ1-1 TRBV6-6 NA TRBD1 TGTGCCAGCAGTTACTGGACAGGGAACACTGAAGCTTTCTTT CASSYWTGNTEAFF
TRBJ2-1 TRBV4-1 NA NA TGCGCCAGCAGCCAAGAATTTAGCTCCTACAATGAGCAGTTCTTC CASSQEFSSYNEQFF
TRBJ1-6 TRBV7-2 NA NA TGTGCCAGCAGCTCCCGTACCTATAATTCACCCCTCCACTTT CASSSRTYNSPLHF
TRBJ1-5 TRBV7-2 NA TRBD1 TGTGCCAGCAGCTGGGACAGGACTAATCAGCCCCAGCATTTT CASSWDRTNQPQHF
TRBJ1-2 TRBV5-1 NA TRBD1 TGCGCCAGCAAGGAGGGGACAGGGTATGGCTACACCTTC CASKEGTGYGYTF
TRBJ1-1 TRBV11-2 NA TRBD1 TGTGCCAGCAGCTATGTCGGGACAGCGAACACTGAAGCTTTCTTT CASSYVGTANTEAFF
TRBJ1-6 TRBV14 few NA TGTGCCAGCAGCCAAGGGAGGCTCAATTCACCCCTCCACTTT CASSQGRLNSPLHF
TRBJ2-1 TRBV5-1 once NA TGCGCCAGCAGCTCCCAACTCCAGCGCCTAGTTGACAATGAGCAGTTCTTC CASSSQLQRLVDNEQFF
TRBJ1-2 TRBV7-9 once NA TGTGCCAGCAGCTTGTGGGACCTAACCTATGGCTACACCTTC CASSLWDLTYGYTF
TRBJ2-5 TRBV11-1 NA TRBD2 TGTGCCAGCAGCGCCGGGACTAGCGGGGCGATTGGATGGGAGACCCAGTACTTC CASSAGTSGAIGWETQYF
TRBJ1-4 TRBV10-3 NA TRBD1 TGTGCCATCAGTGAGTCTGACAGGGTAGAGAAACTGTTTTTT CAISESDRVEKLFF
TRBJ2-5 TRBV28 NA TRBD1 TGTGCCAGCAACCCGGACAGGGGTTACCAAGAGACCCAGTACTTC CASNPDRGYQETQYF
TRBJ2-3 TRBV7-2 NA NA TGTGCCAGCAGCCCTAGCGTAGATACGCAGTATTTT CASSPSVDTQYF
TRBJ2-5 TRBV6-5 NA TRBD2 TGTGCCAGCAGTTACAGTGGCGGGGGGGCCGGGGAGACCCAGTACTTC CASSYSGGGAGETQYF
TRBJ1-1 TRBV5-6 NA NA TGTGCCAGCAGCACCCGGGGCGCGGGGAACACTGAAGCTTTCTTT CASSTRGAGNTEAFF
TRBJ2-3 TRBV4-2 NA TRBD2 TGTGCCAGCAGCCAAGATTCAAGCGGGGACGGTACAGATACGCAGTATTTT CASSQDSSGDGTDTQYF
TRBJ1-3 TRBV29-1 NA NA TGCAGCGTTAGGGGGGCAGCAGGAAACACCATATATTTT CSVRGAAGNTIYF
TRBJ2-7 TRBV6-6 NA NA TGTGCCAGCAGTTACAAGGGTGGGTACGAGCAGTACTTC CASSYKGGYEQYF
TRBJ2-5 TRBV7-2 NA TRBD1 TGTGCCAGCAGCTCGACAGGGGGCCAAGAGACCCAGTACTTC CASSSTGGQETQYF
TRBJ2-4 TRBV11-2 NA NA TGTGCCAGCAGCCCCGGGGCTCTAGCCAAAAACATTCAGTACTTC CASSPGALAKNIQYF
TRBJ2-5 TRBV29-1 NA NA TGCAGCGTCCCAGGGGGGGGAGGCAGGGAGACCCAGTACTTC CSVPGGGGRETQYF
TRBJ1-1 TRBV7-2 once TRBD1 TGTGCCAGCAGCTTGGGGGGACAGGCCATGCCGAACACTGAAGCTTTCTTT CASSLGGQAMPNTEAFF
TRBJ1-5 TRBV28 once NA TGTGCCAGCAGTTTCTCCTCTCAGCCCCAGCATTTT CASSFSSQPQHF
TRBJ1-4 TRBV27 NA NA TGTGCCAGCACCTACAGGCCTGGTAATGAAAAACTGTTTTTT CASTYRPGNEKLFF
TRBJ1-1 TRBV10-3 NA NA TGTGCCATCAGTGAGCCCCCCATGAGGGTCATGAACACTGAAGCTTTCTTT CAISEPPMRVMNTEAFF
TRBJ2-3 TRBV13 NA TRBD2 TGTGCCAGCAGCTTAGCCCTCTCGGGGGCGGGGGGGTTCGTTCGGACAGATACGCAGTATTTT CASSLALSGAGGFVRTDTQYF
TRBJ1-2 TRBV10-3 few NA TGTGCCATCAGTCAGAATCCCGACGGCCAATATGGCTACACCTTC CAISQNPDGQYGYTF
TRBJ1-1 TRBV2 NA NA TGTGCCAGCAGGGAACATCTTCCGAACACTGAAGCTTTCTTT CASREHLPNTEAFF
TRBJ2-3 TRBV5-1 NA NA TGCGCCAGCAGCTCGGGGTTCACAGATACGCAGTATTTT CASSSGFTDTQYF
TRBJ1-5 TRBV19 NA NA TGTGCCAGTAGACCCGACTGGGACAATCAGCCCCAGCATTTT CASRPDWDNQPQHF
TRBJ1-5 TRBV4-3 NA NA TGCGCCAGCAGCCAAGTCTTGGATCAGCCCCAGCATTTT CASSQVLDQPQHF
TRBJ2-1 TRBV7-2 NA NA TGTGCCAGCAGCTTAGGAGACTTCGCCGATGAGCAGTTCTTC CASSLGDFADEQFF
TRBJ2-3 TRBV7-9 NA NA TGTGCCAGCAGCTTAGCGGTCCGTTGGGACGGCACAGATACGCAGTATTTT CASSLAVRWDGTDTQYF
TRBJ2-5 TRBV11-2 NA TRBD2 TGTGCCAGCAGCTTAGATCTGGGCGGGGGCCAAGAGACCCAGTACTTC CASSLDLGGGQETQYF
TRBJ2-1 TRBV7-3 NA TRBD1 TGTGCCAGCAGCCCTAGGGACAGGGGTTCCTACAATGAGCAGTTCTTC CASSPRDRGSYNEQFF